Presented here are 21 T cell receptor beta chains from one specimen sequenced in a study of shared clonotypes between healthy human individuals (dated by TCRdb to about 2020). Libraries were made using the immunoSEQ multiplex PCR assay. As stored in TCRdb, this immuneACCESS dataset retains in-frame rearrangements with V and J assigned. A fraction of the clones does not appear; measured against another copy, unresolved V genes explain less than half of the discrepancy, and the remainder lacks a known reason. Within this sample are roughly 2 million clones, with approximately 94% of them counted one time only. Roughly 0.13% of the sample lies in the top ten. Material for sequencing was naive CD4+ T cells sorted from blood. According to the study, the label for this sample's cell subset or site signals: CD45RA+ positively selected. All receptors come from a man between 18 and 29 years old in good health.

The gene calls are TRBV11-1 and TRBJ2-7; tentative D call: TRBD1 (6 bases). V was clipped by 5 bases and J by 12 bases, with 17 bases between them. CDR3 length: 12 amino acids. The germline V gene has CDR1 SGHAT and CDR2 FQDESV (reference sequence). CDR3 in amino acids: CASSTSLRGWYF. The CDR3 DNA follows: TGTGCCAGCAGCACCTCGTTAAGGGGGTGGTACTTC.

DNA for the CDR3: TGTGCCAGCAGCCCGAGACTAGCAACAGATACGCAGTATTTT. This encodes CASSPRLATDTQYF. The rearrangement joins TRBV7-2 to TRBJ2-3, with 7 bases fitting TRBD2. This CDR3 contains 14 residues. CDR1 and CDR2 (germline): SGHTA, FQGNSA. V shed 5 bases, J shed 3 bases, and the junction held 5 bases outside the gene matches.

V is TRBV7-2 and J is TRBJ2-4; 7 bases match TRBD1. V lost 5 bases and J lost 1; bases outside the gene matches: 8. Germline V gene lookup returns CDR1 SGHTA and CDR2 FQGNSA. This CDR3 has 16 residues. CDR3 DNA: TGTGCCAGCAGCGGAACAGGGGCGCTCGCCAAAAACATTCAGTACTTC. This translates into CASSGTGALAKNIQYF.

The J gene is TRBJ1-3, the V gene TRBV5-1; unclear D gene. Between the trimmed V and J ends, which lost 3 bases and 4 bases, there was a span of 11 bases. The CDR3 is made up of 14 amino acids. The germline CDR1 and CDR2 sequences are SGHRS and YFSETQ. In DNA form, the CDR3 reads TGCGCCAGCAGCTGGCAGGAGCCCGGAAACACCATATATTTT. Encoded protein: CASSWQEPGNTIYF.

The table lists this clone with a few counts. The genes are TRBV4-1 and TRBJ2-2; 8 nucleotides line up with TRBD1. J was trimmed by 6 bases and V by 4 bases; bases with no gene match: 1. Germline values: CDR1 MGHRA, CDR2 YSYEKL. The CDR3 length is 13 residues. CDR3 loop: CASSPQGAGELFF. The CDR3 nucleotides read TGCGCCAGCAGCCCACAGGGGGCCGGGGAGCTGTTTTTT.

The CDR3 bases are TGTGCCAGCAGGTCCGGGACTAGCGGGGGGAGGGCCCAGTACTTC. It codes for CASRSGTSGGRAQYF. The chain has TRBV7-2 and TRBJ2-5, with 15 nucleotides matching TRBD2. The CDR3 is made up of 15 amino acids. J lost 9 bases, V lost 6 bases, and 8 bases had no gene match. Germline values: CDR1 SGHTA, CDR2 FQGNSA.

The chain joins TRBV5-6 to TRBJ2-3, with D perhaps matching TRBD2 (6 bases). Trimming took 4 bases from V and 2 from J, leaving 14 bases between them. CDR1 and CDR2 (germline): SGHDT, YYEEEE. The CDR3 covers 15 residues. The CDR3 protein is CASSPRAGNTDTQYF. CDR3 DNA: TGTGCCAGCAGCCCCCGGGCGGGGAACACAGATACGCAGTATTTT.

The chain links TRBV10-3 to TRBJ2-1; TRBD2 aligns across 7 bases. Germline CDR1 and CDR2: ENHRY and SYGVKD. This CDR3 has 12 amino acids. V lost 7 bases, J lost 6 bases, and 3 bases stayed unmatched. CDR3 sequence reads: CAINRGSNEQFF. The CDR3 DNA is TGTGCCATCAATCGCGGGAGCAATGAGCAGTTCTTC.

CDR3 protein: CASSVGSIPADTQYF. CDR3 nucleotide sequence: TGTGCCAGCAGCGTAGGGTCTATCCCGGCGGATACGCAGTATTTT. V gene TRBV9 combines with J gene TRBJ2-3; D remains ambiguous. Trimming stripped 0 bases from V and 6 bases from J, with 14 bases between. The CDR3 totals 15 residues. The germline CDR1 and CDR2 sequences are SGDLS and YYNGEE.

The V gene is TRBV6-1, the J gene TRBJ2-7; D not certain. The CDR3 contains 13 residues. With 0 bases removed from V and 1 base from J, the gap between germline ends came to 4 bases. CDR1 is MNHNS, CDR2 SASEGT, per germline. The chain's CDR3 is CASSEAQSYEQYF. Here the CDR3 DNA reads TGTGCCAGCAGTGAAGCACAGTCCTACGAGCAGTACTTC.

CDR3: CASSSKPRTGKATDTQYF. The DNA of the CDR3 is TGTGCCAGCAGTTCAAAACCCCGGACAGGGAAGGCCACAGATACGCAGTATTTT. The chain is built from TRBV28 and TRBJ2-3; 8 bases line up with TRBD1. Losses at the gene ends were 4 bases for V and 2 bases for J; bases not matched to a gene: 14. The CDR3 sequence is 18 residues long. CDR1 and CDR2 from the germline V gene are MDHEN and SYDVKM.

This chain joins TRBV7-2 and TRBJ2-3, with 10 bases that match TRBD2. The V gene end was trimmed by 1 base and the J gene end by 6 bases; junction bases not matched to a gene: 4. CDR1 is SGHTA, CDR2 FQGNSA, per germline. This CDR3 is 15 amino acids long. The CDR3 loop is CASSLGLAGGDTQYF. The DNA for the CDR3 is TGTGCCAGCAGCTTAGGATTAGCGGGGGGTGATACGCAGTATTTT.

The chain combines TRBV9 with TRBJ1-4; 7 nucleotides align to TRBD1. The junction had 5 bases not matched to a gene; V was cut back by 3 bases and J by 0 bases. Germline loops: CDR1 SGDLS, CDR2 YYNGEE. CDR3 size: 16 residues. Written as DNA, the CDR3 is TGTGCCAGCAGCGAGGGACAGAGTGCAACTAATGAAAAACTGTTTTTT. This sequence encodes CASSEGQSATNEKLFF.

In this sample, this clone turned up once. This sequence joins TRBV7-2 and TRBJ1-2; D not resolved. Germline loops: CDR1 SGHTA, CDR2 FQGNSA. This CDR3 has 14 residues. Trimming cost V 4 bases and J 1 base, with 10 bases left between them. CDR3 loop: CASSSGTSNYGYTF. CDR3 nucleotide sequence: TGTGCCAGCAGCTCGGGAACTAGTAACTATGGCTACACCTTC. Variable domain in full (rest from reference TRBV7-2 and TRBJ1-2): GAGVSQSPSNKVTEKGKDVELRCDPISGHTALYWYRQSLGQGLEFLIYFQGNSAPDKSGLPSDRFSAERTGGSVSTLTIQRTQQEDSAVYLCASSSGTSNYGYTFGSGTRLTVV.

The chain uses TRBV6-1 and TRBJ2-7; unclear D gene. This CDR3 contains 15 residues. The ends were cut back, 3 bases at V and 7 bases at J, with 19 bases in the middle. CDR1 and CDR2 from the germline V gene are MNHNS and SASEGT. The CDR3 reads CASSDRSVVVSEQYF. The CDR3, as DNA: TGTGCCAGCAGTGACCGGTCAGTCGTCGTGTCGGAGCAGTACTTC.

This chain links TRBV28 with TRBJ1-4; the D is unclear. The germline gives CDR1 MDHEN, CDR2 SYDVKM. CDR3 length equals 11 residues. V gave up 7 bases and J gave up 9 bases, with 9 bases separating them. CDR3 protein: CASTSSQKLFF. The CDR3, as DNA: TGTGCCAGCACCTCTTCCCAAAAACTGTTTTTT.

The rearrangement uses TRBV5-1 and TRBJ2-1; 14 nucleotides match TRBD2. CDR3 size: 15 residues. Germline-derived CDR1 and CDR2 are SGHRS and YFSETQ. Germline trimming cut 4 bases from V and 9 bases from J; bases unmatched to any gene: 6. The CDR3 DNA sequence: TGCGCCAGCAGCGAGGGGACTAGCGGGAGCCGTGAGCAGTTCTTC. It translates to CASSEGTSGSREQFF.

The chain combines TRBV30 with TRBJ2-3; D might be TRBD2 (5 bases). Between the trimmed V and J ends, which lost 3 bases and 5 bases, there was a span of 15 bases. The CDR3 is 14 residues long. Germline V gene data show CDR1 as GTSNPN and CDR2 as SVGIG (reference sequence). CDR3 nucleotides: TGTGCCTGGAGCCCCGGGGTCCCCCAAGATACGCAGTATTTT. It encodes CAWSPGVPQDTQYF.

Points on this clone: The sample has other DNA sequences that encode this CDR3 too. The rearrangement uses TRBV5-6 and TRBJ1-5; D is undetermined. This CDR3 contains 13 residues. CDR1 is SGHDT, CDR2 YYEEEE, per germline. Trimming stripped 3 bases from V and 7 bases from J, with 11 bases between. The CDR3 protein is CASSSLGGQPQHF. Here the CDR3 DNA reads TGTGCCAGCAGCTCACTCGGTGGCCAGCCCCAGCATTTT. Using reference TRBV5-6 and TRBJ1-5 for the parts outside the CDR3, the full variable domain is DAGVTQSPTHLIKTRGQQVTLRCSPKSGHDTVSWYQQALGQGPQFIFQYYEEEERQRGNFPDRFSGHQFPNYSSELNVNALLLGDSALYLCASSSLGGQPQHFGDGTRLSIL.

The chain combines TRBV10-3 with TRBJ1-2, with D possibly being TRBD1 (5 bases). There are 14 residues in the CDR3. From germline, CDR1 is ENHRY and CDR2 SYGVKD. V was trimmed by 11 bases and J by 2 bases, leaving 18 bases between them. CDR3 in amino acids: CAVSSTDSNYGYTF. The CDR3 nucleotides read TGTGCCGTTTCCTCGACAGATTCCAACTATGGCTACACCTTC.

The chain has TRBV27 and TRBJ2-1; D possibly corresponds to TRBD2 (5 bases). The V end was cut by 5 bases, the J end by 5 bases, with 16 bases between. The germline V gene has CDR1 MNHEY and CDR2 SMNVEV (reference sequence). The CDR3 is 15 residues long. The CDR3 is CASSRDLGLNNEQFF. CDR3 coding DNA: TGTGCCAGCAGTCGAGACCTCGGACTTAACAATGAGCAGTTCTTC.